Below, one TCR beta chain is given with its context. No antigen is known for it. Libraries were prepared by immunoSEQ multiplex PCR; TCRdb keeps only in-frame clonotypes and omits some of them. The sample consists of over 45,000 clones, roughly 84% of them appearing once. These data originate in a study of OX40 agonist ivuxolimab in advanced cancers. Across the study: Those treated in dose escalation had hepatocellular carcinoma, melanoma, renal cell cancer or head and neck cancer.

Whole-study findings and limits: Expanded clones were, on average, more numerous among CD8+ T cells than CD4+.

Germline V CDR1 and CDR2: LNHDA, SQIVND (reference sequence). This CDR3 is 13 amino acids long. V was clipped by 5 bases and J by 6 bases; unmatched bases: 3. The rearrangement links TRBV19 to TRBJ2-1; TRBD1 matches at 8 bases. This clonotype was obtained from an adult with an advanced solid tumor such as melanoma, head and neck, liver or kidney cancer. The source was CD4+ or CD8+ T cells sorted from blood, collected in a trial of the OX40 agonist ivuxolimab. The CDR3 protein is CASSFTGGNEQFF. The DNA of the CDR3 is TGTGCCAGTAGTTTTACAGGGGGCAATGAGCAGTTCTTC.